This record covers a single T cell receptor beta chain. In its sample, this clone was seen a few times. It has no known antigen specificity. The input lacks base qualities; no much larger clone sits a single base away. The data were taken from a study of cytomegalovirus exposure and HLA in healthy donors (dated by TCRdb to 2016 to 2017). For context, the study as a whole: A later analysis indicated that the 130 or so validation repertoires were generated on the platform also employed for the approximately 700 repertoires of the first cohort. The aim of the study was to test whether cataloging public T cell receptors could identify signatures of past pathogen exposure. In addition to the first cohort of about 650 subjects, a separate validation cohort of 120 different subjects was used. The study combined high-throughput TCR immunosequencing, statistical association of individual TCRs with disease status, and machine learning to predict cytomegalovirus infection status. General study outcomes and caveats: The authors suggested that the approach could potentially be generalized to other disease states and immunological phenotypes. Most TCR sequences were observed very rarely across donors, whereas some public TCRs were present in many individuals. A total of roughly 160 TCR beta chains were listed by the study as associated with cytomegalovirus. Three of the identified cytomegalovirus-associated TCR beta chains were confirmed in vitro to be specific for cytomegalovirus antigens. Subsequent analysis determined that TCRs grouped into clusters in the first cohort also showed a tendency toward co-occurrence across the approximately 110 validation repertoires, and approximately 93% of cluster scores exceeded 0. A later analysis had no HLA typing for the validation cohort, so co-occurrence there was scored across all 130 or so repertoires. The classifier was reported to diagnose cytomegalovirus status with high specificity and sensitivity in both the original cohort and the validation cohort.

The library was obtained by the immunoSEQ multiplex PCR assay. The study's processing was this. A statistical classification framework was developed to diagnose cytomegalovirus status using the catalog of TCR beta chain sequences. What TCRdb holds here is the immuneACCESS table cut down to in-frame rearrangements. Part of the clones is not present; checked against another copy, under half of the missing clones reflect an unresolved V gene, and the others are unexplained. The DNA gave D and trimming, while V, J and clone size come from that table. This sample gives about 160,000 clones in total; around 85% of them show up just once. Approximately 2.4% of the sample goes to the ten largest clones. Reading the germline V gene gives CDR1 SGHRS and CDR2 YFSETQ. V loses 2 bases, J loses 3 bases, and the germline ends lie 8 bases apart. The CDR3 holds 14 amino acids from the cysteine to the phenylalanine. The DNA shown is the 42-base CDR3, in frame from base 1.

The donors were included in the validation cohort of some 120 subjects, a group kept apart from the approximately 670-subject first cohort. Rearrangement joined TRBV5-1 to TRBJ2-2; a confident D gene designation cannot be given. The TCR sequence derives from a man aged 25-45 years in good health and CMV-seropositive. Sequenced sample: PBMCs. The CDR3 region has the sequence CASSLRGDTGELFF. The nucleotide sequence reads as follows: TGCGCCAGCAGCTTAAGAGGCGACACCGGGGAGCTGTTTTTT.